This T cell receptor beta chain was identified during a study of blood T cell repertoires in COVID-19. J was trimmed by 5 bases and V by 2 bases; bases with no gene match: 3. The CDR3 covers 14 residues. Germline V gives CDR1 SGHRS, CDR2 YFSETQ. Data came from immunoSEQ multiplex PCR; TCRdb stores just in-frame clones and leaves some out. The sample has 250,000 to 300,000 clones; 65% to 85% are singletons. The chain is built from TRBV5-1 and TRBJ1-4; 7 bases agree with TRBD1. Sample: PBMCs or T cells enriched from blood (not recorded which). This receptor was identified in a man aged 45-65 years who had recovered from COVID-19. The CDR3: CASSFAGGNEKLFF. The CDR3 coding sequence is TGCGCCAGCAGCTTTGCAGGGGGGAATGAAAAACTGTTTTTT.